A selection of T cell receptor beta chains follows, all from one sample in a study of T cell repertoires in cytomegalovirus infection. A single record per CDR3 protein comes from TCRdb applying MiXCR to the reads. The repertoire holds about 260,000 distinct CDR3 sequences, with roughly 10% as singletons. The material sequenced was PBMCs. The receptor set was obtained from a human donor in good health (CMV status not recorded). Some clones in this sample may be carry-over from other donors' samples. Each CDR3 is given with its conserved first and last residue. Each record gives: clone size, V gene, J gene, D gene, CDR3 protein, CDR3 DNA. D genes are given only for firm matches. For some rows the clone size is stated as once, few or many, or as a class when expanded; others skip it.

>many|TRBV15|TRBJ1-5|-
CATARQAGQPQHF
TGTGCCACCGCTCGTCAGGCGGGCCAGCCCCAGCATTTT
>-|TRBV6-5|TRBJ2-3|-
CASSSVGPDTQYF
TGTGCCAGCAGTTCAGTAGGGCCAGATACGCAGTATTTT
>-|TRBV7-9|TRBJ2-5|TRBD2
CASTNLAGGETQYF
TGTGCCAGCACCAACTTAGCGGGGGGAGAGACCCAGTACTTC
>many|TRBV6-2/TRBV6-3|TRBJ2-1|-
CASSPRGARYNEQFF
TGTGCCAGCAGCCCTCGGGGGGCGAGATACAATGAGCAGTTCTTC
>many|TRBV7-2|TRBJ1-1|TRBD1
CASSLALQGVPAFF
TGTGCCAGCAGCTTAGCGCTACAGGGGGTCCCGGCTTTCTTT
>many|TRBV7-6|TRBJ2-3|-
CASSLGNGEGTDTQYF
TGTGCCAGCAGCCTCGGAAACGGGGAAGGCACAGATACGCAGTATTTT
>many|TRBV7-2|TRBJ1-2|-
CASSLKGSAGANYGYTF
TGTGCCAGTAGCTTAAAGGGATCGGCGGGGGCTAACTATGGCTACACCTTC
>few|TRBV3-1|TRBJ1-5|-
CASSQGPRGVVQPQHF
TGTGCCAGCAGCCAAGGCCCTCGAGGTGTAGTGCAGCCCCAGCATTTT
>many|TRBV28|TRBJ1-5|TRBD1
CASSWPGQGNQPQHF
TGTGCCAGCAGTTGGCCGGGACAGGGGAATCAGCCCCAGCATTTT
>-|TRBV28|TRBJ2-7|TRBD1
CASTSGGQGFDEQYF
TGTGCCAGCACCTCGGGGGGACAGGGTTTCGACGAGCAGTACTTC
>-|TRBV9|TRBJ2-1|-
CASSVEVRLADNEQFF
TGTGCCAGCAGCGTAGAAGTGAGGCTAGCCGACAATGAGCAGTTCTTC
>many|TRBV7-2|TRBJ1-1|-
CASSWGRQRRNTEAFF
TGTGCCAGCAGCTGGGGTAGGCAGAGGAGGAACACTGAAGCTTTCTTT
>many|TRBV19|TRBJ1-4|-
CASNRGFNEKLFF
TGTGCCAGTAATCGTGGGTTTAATGAAAAACTGTTTTTT
>many|TRBV7-2|TRBJ1-5|-
CASSLSGTINQPQHF
TGTGCCAGCAGCTTGTCGGGGACGATCAATCAGCCCCAGCATTTT
>few|TRBV2|TRBJ1-6|-
CASSEGSPISPLHF
TGTGCCAGCAGTGAGGGCTCCCCGATTTCACCCCTCCACTTT
>many|TRBV12-3/TRBV12-4|TRBJ1-6|TRBD1
CASSEPTGPVNSPLHF
TGTGCCAGCAGTGAGCCGACAGGGCCGGTAAATTCACCCCTCCACTTT
>many|TRBV7-2|TRBJ1-2|TRBD1
CASSLSNRGYGYTF
TGTGCCAGCAGCTTATCAAACAGGGGCTATGGCTACACCTTC
>-|TRBV28|TRBJ2-3|TRBD2
CATQSRQLAGVADTQYF
TGTGCCACCCAGAGTAGGCAGCTAGCGGGAGTCGCAGATACGCAGTATTTT
>many|TRBV7-2|TRBJ1-6|-
CASSPGANSDSPLHF
TGTGCCAGCAGCCCCGGGGCAAACTCAGATTCACCCCTCCACTTT
>many|TRBV7-2|TRBJ2-2|-
CASSQDNTGELFF
TGTGCCAGCAGCCAGGATAACACCGGGGAGCTGTTTTTT
>-|TRBV7-2|TRBJ1-2|-
CASSLAQFGGYTF
TGTGCCAGCAGCTTGGCCCAATTTGGGGGCTACACCTTC
>few|TRBV13|TRBJ2-3|TRBD2
CASSSGLAATFTDTQYF
TGTGCCAGCAGCTCCGGACTAGCAGCAACCTTCACAGATACGCAGTATTTT
>many|TRBV7-2|TRBJ1-3|-
CASSFVPPKGGNTIYF
TGTGCCAGCAGCTTTGTCCCCCCTAAAGGGGGAAACACCATATATTTT
>many|TRBV6-5|TRBJ2-1|-
CASSYVAGRTSYNEQFF
TGTGCCAGCAGTTACGTTGCGGGAAGGACCTCCTACAATGAGCAGTTCTTC
>few|TRBV19|TRBJ1-5|-
CASSMRVGQPQHF
TGTGCCAGTAGTATGAGGGTTGGTCAGCCCCAGCATTTT
>few|TRBV19|TRBJ1-1|-
CASSMRTSAEAFF
TGTGCCAGTAGTATGCGGACATCGGCTGAAGCTTTCTTT
>many|TRBV7-7|TRBJ2-5|TRBD2
CASSPGLTQETQYF
TGTGCTAGCAGCCCGGGACTAACTCAAGAGACCCAGTACTTC
>-|TRBV5-6|TRBJ2-1|-
CASSWGLDQGYNEQFF
TGTGCCAGCAGCTGGGGACTCGACCAGGGCTACAATGAGCAGTTCTTC
>few|TRBV5-1|TRBJ2-7|TRBD2
CASSVSSGGADEQYF
TGCGCCAGCAGCGTATCTAGCGGGGGGGCCGACGAGCAGTACTTC
>-|TRBV7-9|TRBJ1-4|TRBD1
CASSSGQGHEKLFF
TGTGCCAGCAGCTCGGGACAGGGGCATGAAAAACTGTTTTTT
>few|TRBV9|TRBJ1-2|-
CASSAGTGGGYTF
TGTGCCAGCAGCGCAGGGACGGGCGGTGGCTACACCTTC
>many|TRBV19|TRBJ1-1|-
CASIAGGGRTEAFF
TGTGCCAGTATTGCGGGTGGGGGGAGGACTGAAGCTTTCTTT
>-|TRBV2|TRBJ1-3|-
CASNPQNSGNTIYF
TGTGCCAGCAATCCACAAAACTCTGGAAACACCATATATTTT
>-|TRBV24-1|TRBJ2-5|-
CATSDPDTFRGETQYF
TGTGCCACCAGTGACCCCGACACCTTCAGAGGGGAGACCCAGTACTTC
>few|TRBV7-4|TRBJ2-7|TRBD1
CASSSTNSGTGDIHEQYF
TGTGCCAGCAGTTCTACCAACTCCGGGACAGGGGATATCCACGAGCAGTACTTC
>many|TRBV7-2|TRBJ1-5|-
CASSSLVPNQPQHF
TGTGCCAGCAGCTCACTTGTACCAAATCAGCCCCAGCATTTT
>-|TRBV20-1|TRBJ2-1|TRBD1
CSAPPPGTGYNEQFF
TGCAGTGCCCCTCCTCCCGGGACAGGGTATAATGAGCAGTTCTTC